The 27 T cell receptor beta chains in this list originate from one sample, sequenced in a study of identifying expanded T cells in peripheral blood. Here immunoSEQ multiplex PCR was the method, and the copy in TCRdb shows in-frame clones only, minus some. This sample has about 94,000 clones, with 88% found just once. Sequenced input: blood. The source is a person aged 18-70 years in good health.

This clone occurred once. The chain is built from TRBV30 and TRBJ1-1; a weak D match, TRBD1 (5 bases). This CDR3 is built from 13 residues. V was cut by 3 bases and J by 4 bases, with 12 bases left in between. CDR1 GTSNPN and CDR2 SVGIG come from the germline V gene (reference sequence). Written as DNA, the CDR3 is TGTGCCTGGAGCCGGGGCCGGGGCACTGAAGCTTTCTTT. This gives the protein CAWSRGRGTEAFF.

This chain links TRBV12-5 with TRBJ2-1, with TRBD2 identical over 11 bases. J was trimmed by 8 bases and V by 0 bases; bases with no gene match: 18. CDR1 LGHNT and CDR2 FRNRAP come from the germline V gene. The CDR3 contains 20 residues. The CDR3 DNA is TGTGCTAGTGGTTTGGTACTGTCGGGTAGCGGGGGGGATAGTGGAGATGAGCAGTTCTTC. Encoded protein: CASGLVLSGSGGDSGDEQFF.

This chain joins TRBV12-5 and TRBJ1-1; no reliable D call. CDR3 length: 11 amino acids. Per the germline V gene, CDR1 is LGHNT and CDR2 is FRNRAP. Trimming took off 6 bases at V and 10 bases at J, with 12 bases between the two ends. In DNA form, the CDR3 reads TGTGCTAGTGGAGGCCCAGCGCTAGCTTTCTTT. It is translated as CASGGPALAFF.

CDR3 coding DNA: TGTGCCAGCAGTTCCACGACAGGGGCGAGGAACACTGAAGCTTTCTTT. Amino acids: CASSSTTGARNTEAFF. This chain links TRBV6-5 with TRBJ1-1; 8 bases align to TRBD1. The CDR3 consists of 16 residues. V lost 4 bases to trimming and J lost 1 base; unmatched junction nucleotides: 8. The germline V gene has CDR1 MNHEY and CDR2 SVGAGI.

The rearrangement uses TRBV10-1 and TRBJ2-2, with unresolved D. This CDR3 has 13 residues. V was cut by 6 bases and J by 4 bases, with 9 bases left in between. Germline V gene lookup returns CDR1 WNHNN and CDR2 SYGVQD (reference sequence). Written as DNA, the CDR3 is TGCGCCAGCAGGGGCCCCGGCACCGGGGAGCTGTTTTTT. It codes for CASRGPGTGELFF.

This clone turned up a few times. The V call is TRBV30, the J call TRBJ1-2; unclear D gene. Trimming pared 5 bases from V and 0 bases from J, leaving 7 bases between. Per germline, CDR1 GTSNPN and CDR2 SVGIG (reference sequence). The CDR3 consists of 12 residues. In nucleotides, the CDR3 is TGTGCCTGGGACAAACCTAACTATGGCTACACCTTC. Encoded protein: CAWDKPNYGYTF. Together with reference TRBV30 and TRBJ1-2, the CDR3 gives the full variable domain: SQTIHQWPATLVQPVGSPLSLECTVEGTSNPNLYWYRQAAGRGLQLLFYSVGIGQISSEVPQNLSASRPQDRQFILSSKKLLLSDSGFYLCAWDKPNYGYTFGSGTRLTVV.

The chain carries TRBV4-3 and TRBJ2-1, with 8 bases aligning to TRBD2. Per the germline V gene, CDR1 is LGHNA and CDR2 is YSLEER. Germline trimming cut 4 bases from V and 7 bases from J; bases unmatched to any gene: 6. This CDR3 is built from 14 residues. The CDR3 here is CASSRWTSHNEQFF. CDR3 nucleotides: TGCGCCAGCAGCCGTTGGACTAGCCATAATGAGCAGTTCTTC.

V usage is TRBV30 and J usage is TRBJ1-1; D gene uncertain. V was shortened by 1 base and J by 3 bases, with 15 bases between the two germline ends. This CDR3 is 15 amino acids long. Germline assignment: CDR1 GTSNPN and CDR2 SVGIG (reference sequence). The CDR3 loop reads CAWSGLGSKDTEAFF. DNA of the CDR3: TGTGCCTGGAGTGGTCTGGGGAGTAAGGACACTGAAGCTTTCTTT. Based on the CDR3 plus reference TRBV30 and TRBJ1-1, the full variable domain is SQTIHQWPATLVQPVGSPLSLECTVEGTSNPNLYWYRQAAGRGLQLLFYSVGIGQISSEVPQNLSASRPQDRQFILSSKKLLLSDSGFYLCAWSGLGSKDTEAFFGQGTRLTVV.

In DNA form, the CDR3 reads TGTGCCAGCAGCCTAGCGGGGACATGGAAAACAGATACGCAGTATTTT. Its translation: CASSLAGTWKTDTQYF. The chain uses TRBV5-4 and TRBJ2-3, with 9 positions matching TRBD2. The CDR3 covers 16 residues. The V and J ends lost 4 bases and 3 bases, in that order; junction bases with no gene match: 9. Germline V CDR1 and CDR2: SGHNT, YYREEE (reference sequence).

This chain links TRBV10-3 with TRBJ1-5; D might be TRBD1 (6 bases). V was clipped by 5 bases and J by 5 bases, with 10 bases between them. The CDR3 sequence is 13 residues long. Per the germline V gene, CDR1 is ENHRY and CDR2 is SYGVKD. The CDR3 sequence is CAISKGVHQPQHF. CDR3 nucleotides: TGTGCCATCAGTAAGGGGGTGCATCAGCCCCAGCATTTT.

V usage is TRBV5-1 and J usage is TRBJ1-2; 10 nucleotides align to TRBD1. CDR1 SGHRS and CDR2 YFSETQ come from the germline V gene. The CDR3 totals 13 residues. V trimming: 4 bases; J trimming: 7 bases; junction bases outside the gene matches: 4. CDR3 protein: CASSPGTGVGYTF. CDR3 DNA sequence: TGCGCCAGCAGCCCGGGGACAGGGGTTGGCTACACCTTC.

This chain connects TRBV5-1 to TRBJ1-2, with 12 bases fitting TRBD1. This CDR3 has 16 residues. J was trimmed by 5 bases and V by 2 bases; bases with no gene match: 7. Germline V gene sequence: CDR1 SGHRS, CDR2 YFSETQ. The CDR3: CASSLGTGGRVYGYTF. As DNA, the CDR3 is TGCGCCAGCAGCTTAGGGACAGGGGGCCGGGTTTATGGCTACACCTTC.

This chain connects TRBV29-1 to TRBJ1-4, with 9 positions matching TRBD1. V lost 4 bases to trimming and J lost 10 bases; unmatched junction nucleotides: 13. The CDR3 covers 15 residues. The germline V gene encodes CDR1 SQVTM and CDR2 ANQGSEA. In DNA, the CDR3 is TGCAGCGTTGGTCGACAGGGGGGTATTGGGGTAAAACTGTTTTTT. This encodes CSVGRQGGIGVKLFF.

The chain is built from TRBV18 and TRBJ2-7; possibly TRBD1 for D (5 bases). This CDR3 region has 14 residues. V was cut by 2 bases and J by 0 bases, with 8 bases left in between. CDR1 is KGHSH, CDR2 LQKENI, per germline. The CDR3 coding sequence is TGTGCCAGCTCACCAGTGGACACCTCCTACGAGCAGTACTTC. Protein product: CASSPVDTSYEQYF.

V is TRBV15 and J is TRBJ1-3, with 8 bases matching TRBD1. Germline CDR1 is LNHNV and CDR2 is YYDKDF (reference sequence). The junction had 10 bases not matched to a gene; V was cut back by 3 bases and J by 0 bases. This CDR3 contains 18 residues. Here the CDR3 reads CATSSHGQGRLSGNTIYF. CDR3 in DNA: TGTGCCACCAGCAGTCATGGACAGGGACGTCTCTCTGGAAACACCATATATTTT.

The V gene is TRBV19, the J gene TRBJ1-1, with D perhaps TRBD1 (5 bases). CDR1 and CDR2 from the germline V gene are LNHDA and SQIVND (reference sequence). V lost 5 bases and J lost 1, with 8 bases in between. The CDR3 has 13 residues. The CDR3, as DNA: TGTGCCAGTAGTCGGGGGGGGAACACTGAAGCTTTCTTT. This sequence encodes CASSRGGNTEAFF.

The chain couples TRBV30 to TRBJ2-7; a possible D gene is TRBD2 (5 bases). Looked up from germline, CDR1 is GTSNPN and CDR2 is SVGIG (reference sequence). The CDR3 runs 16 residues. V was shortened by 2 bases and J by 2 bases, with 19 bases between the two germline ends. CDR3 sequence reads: CAWSRTRGIFPYEQYF. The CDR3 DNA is TGTGCCTGGAGTCGGACCCGAGGGATTTTTCCCTACGAGCAGTACTTC.

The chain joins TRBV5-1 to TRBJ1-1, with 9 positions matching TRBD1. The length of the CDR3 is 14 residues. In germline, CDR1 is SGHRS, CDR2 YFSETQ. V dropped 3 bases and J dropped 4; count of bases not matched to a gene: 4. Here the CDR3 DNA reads TGCGCCAGCAGCTGGGGACAGGGCGGCACTGAAGCTTTCTTT. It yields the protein CASSWGQGGTEAFF.

In DNA, the CDR3 is TGCGCCAGCGGACTATTGAACACCGGGGAGCTGTTTTTT. Its translation is CASGLLNTGELFF. V is TRBV10-1 and J is TRBJ2-2; possibly TRBD2 for D (6 bases). V was clipped by 8 bases and J by 1 base, with 8 bases between them. In germline, CDR1 is WNHNN, CDR2 SYGVQD (reference sequence). The CDR3 consists of 13 residues.

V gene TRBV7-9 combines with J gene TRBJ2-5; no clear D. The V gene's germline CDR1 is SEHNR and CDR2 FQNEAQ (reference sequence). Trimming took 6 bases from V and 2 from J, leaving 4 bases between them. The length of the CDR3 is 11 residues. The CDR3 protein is CASRTQETQYF. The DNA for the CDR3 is TGTGCCAGCAGAACTCAAGAGACCCAGTACTTC.

This CDR3 reads CASSLKTNTEAFF. CDR3 in DNA: TGTGCCAGCAGCTTAAAGACGAACACTGAAGCTTTCTTT. V usage is TRBV7-3 and J usage is TRBJ1-1; D ambiguous. Between the trimmed V and J ends, which lost 1 base and 1 base, there was a span of 4 bases. The CDR3 sequence is 13 residues long. CDR1 and CDR2 (germline): SGHTA, FQGTGA.

For the CDR3, the DNA is TGTGCCAGTAGTATAGGAGCGGGGAGAAGCAATCAGCCCCAGCATTTT. It yields the protein CASSIGAGRSNQPQHF. The V gene is TRBV19, the J gene TRBJ1-5, with no clear D. Germline-derived CDR1 and CDR2 are LNHDA and SQIVND (reference sequence). The CDR3 sequence is 16 residues long. The ends were cut back, 1 base at V and 1 base at J, with 11 bases in the middle.

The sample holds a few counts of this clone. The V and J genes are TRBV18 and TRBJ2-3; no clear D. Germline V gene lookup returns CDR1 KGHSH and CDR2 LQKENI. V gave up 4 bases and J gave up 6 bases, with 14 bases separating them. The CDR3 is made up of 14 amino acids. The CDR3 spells CASSRLDGVDTQYF. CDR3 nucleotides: TGTGCCAGCTCACGACTCGATGGCGTGGATACGCAGTATTTT. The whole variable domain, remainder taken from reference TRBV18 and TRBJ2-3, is NAGVMQNPRHLVRRRGQEARLRCSPMKGHSHVYWYRQLPEEGLKFMVYLQKENIIDESGMPKERFSAEFPKEGPSILRIQQVVRGDSAAYFCASSRLDGVDTQYFGPGTRLTVL.

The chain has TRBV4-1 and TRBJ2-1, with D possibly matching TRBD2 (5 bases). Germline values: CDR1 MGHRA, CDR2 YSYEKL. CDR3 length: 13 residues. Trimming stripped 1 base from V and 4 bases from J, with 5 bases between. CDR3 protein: CASSQGGYNEQFF. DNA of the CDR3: TGCGCCAGCAGCCAAGGAGGGTACAATGAGCAGTTCTTC.

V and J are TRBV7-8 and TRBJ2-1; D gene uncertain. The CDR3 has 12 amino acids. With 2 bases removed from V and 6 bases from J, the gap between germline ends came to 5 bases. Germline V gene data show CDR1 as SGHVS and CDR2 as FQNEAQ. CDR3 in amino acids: CASSLNVNEQFF. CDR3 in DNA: TGTGCCAGCAGCTTAAATGTCAATGAGCAGTTCTTC.

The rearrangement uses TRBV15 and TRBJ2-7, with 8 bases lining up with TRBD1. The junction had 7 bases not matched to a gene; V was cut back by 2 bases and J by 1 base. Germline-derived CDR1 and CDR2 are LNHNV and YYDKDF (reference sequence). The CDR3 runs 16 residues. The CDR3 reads CATSRKTGTGSYEQYF. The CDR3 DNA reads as TGTGCCACCAGCAGAAAAACCGGGACAGGTTCCTACGAGCAGTACTTC.

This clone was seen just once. The CDR3 here is CASSPPGGFNTEAFF. DNA of the CDR3: TGTGCCAGTAGTCCACCCGGGGGATTTAACACTGAAGCTTTCTTT. This chain connects TRBV19 to TRBJ1-1; D is possibly TRBD1 (5 bases). Germline CDR1 reads LNHDA; CDR2 reads SQIVND (reference sequence). The V end was cut by 5 bases, the J end by 2 bases, with 15 bases between. The CDR3 loop spans 15 amino acids.